The rows below give T cell receptor beta chains drawn from one sample of a study of neurological immune-mediated disorders. MiXCR, applied by TCRdb to the 5' RACE reads, yields one record per CDR3 protein. The table has about 70,000 distinct CDR3 sequences, roughly 3% seen once. Specimen: PBMCs. These receptor sequences come from a woman aged 45-65 years with multiple sclerosis. CDR3s leave out the opening cysteine and the closing phenylalanine or tryptophan. The order of the fields is V gene, CDR3 protein.

V gene: TRBV6-2/TRBV6-3
CDR3 protein: ASRWAANYGYT

V gene: TRBV5-1
CDR3 protein: ASRPWEGPDTQY

V gene: TRBV28
CDR3 protein: ASSFSAGPSRDEQF

V gene: TRBV5-1
CDR3 protein: ASSNRDIGSYEQY

V gene: TRBV5-1
CDR3 protein: ASSPTSGSSYNVQF

V gene: TRBV20-1
CDR3 protein: SGSGAGTNEQF

V gene: TRBV3-1
CDR3 protein: ASSQVEGNEQY

V gene: TRBV6-2/TRBV6-3
CDR3 protein: ASSRTGRGLYEQY

V gene: TRBV6-6
CDR3 protein: ATSTSGSNEQF

V gene: TRBV20-1
CDR3 protein: SARVQVGVPSEQY

V gene: TRBV19
CDR3 protein: ASSIYREETQY

V gene: TRBV20-1
CDR3 protein: SAGQGSIGYT

V gene: TRBV5-1
CDR3 protein: ASSNGTDQETQY

V gene: TRBV6-6
CDR3 protein: ASSYSGLNEKLF

V gene: TRBV7-9
CDR3 protein: ASSLERVLAGGPRYNEQF

V gene: TRBV7-9
CDR3 protein: ASSLGTGVELGNQPQH

V gene: TRBV12-3/TRBV12-4
CDR3 protein: ASSLQGTETQY

V gene: TRBV6-5
CDR3 protein: ASSYSYRQETQY

V gene: TRBV28
CDR3 protein: ASSLTGGYGYT

V gene: TRBV6-1
CDR3 protein: ASSEVYSSYEQY

V gene: TRBV5-1
CDR3 protein: ASSLASGGQETQY